A selection of T cell receptor beta chains follows, all from one sample in a study of long-term antiretroviral therapy in people with HIV. Sequencing was performed with immunoSEQ multiplex PCR; in TCRdb, only in-frame clones are kept and a portion is missing. The sample lists approximately 21,000 clones; more than 65% were seen once. Source: unsorted PBMCs, taken at the start of antiretroviral therapy. These receptors originate from a man over 45 with HIV. Each CDR3 is given with its conserved first and last residue. The order of the fields is CDR3 length, D gene, clone size, V gene, J gene, CDR3 protein, CDR3 DNA. The D gene is left open where the match is weak. A clone size is listed for some rows: how often the clone was seen (once, few, many), or a class if it is expanded.

16	.	.	TRBV11-3	TRBJ2-7	CASSSSKGFLTYEQYF	TGTGCCAGCAGCTCATCCAAGGGTTTTCTGACCTACGAGCAGTACTTC
12	TRBD1	.	TRBV6-6	TRBJ2-7	CASSGTDYEQYF	TGTGCCAGCAGCGGGACAGACTACGAGCAGTACTTC
16	.	.	TRBV28	TRBJ1-3	CASSSPIILSGNTIYF	TGTGCCAGCAGTTCCCCTATTATCTTATCGGGAAACACCATATATTTT
14	TRBD2	.	TRBV6-5	TRBJ2-1	CASSFRVLADEQFF	TGTGCCAGCAGTTTCAGGGTCCTAGCGGATGAGCAGTTCTTC
15	TRBD1	.	TRBV9	TRBJ1-4	CASSGPGQGFEKLFF	TGTGCCAGCAGCGGACCGGGACAGGGGTTCGAAAAACTGTTTTTT
13	TRBD2	.	TRBV5-8	TRBJ2-6	CASSLTRGGVLTF	TGTGCCAGCAGCCTTACCCGCGGGGGCGTCCTGACTTTC
16	TRBD1	.	TRBV28	TRBJ1-2	CASRIVQGARGYGYTF	TGTGCCAGCAGAATTGTACAGGGGGCGCGGGGCTATGGCTACACCTTC
13	.	.	TRBV5-4	TRBJ2-7	CASSPRGAYEQYF	TGTGCCAGCAGCCCTAGGGGGGCTTACGAGCAGTACTTC
16	TRBD2	.	TRBV4-3	TRBJ2-1	CASSGRLAGVGNEQFF	TGCGCCAGCAGCGGAAGACTAGCGGGAGTAGGAAATGAGCAGTTCTTC
14	TRBD2	.	TRBV30	TRBJ2-7	CAWSDGRGTYEQYF	TGTGCCTGGAGCGACGGGCGGGGGACCTACGAGCAGTACTTC
15	TRBD2	.	TRBV9	TRBJ2-6	CASSSGSGGANVLTF	TGTGCCAGCTCAAGCGGGAGTGGTGGGGCCAACGTCCTGACTTTC
15	TRBD1	.	TRBV7-9	TRBJ1-2	CASSLGYTGAYGYTF	TGTGCCAGCAGCTTAGGCTATACAGGGGCCTATGGCTACACCTTC
13	.	.	TRBV18	TRBJ1-1	CASSLEGNTEAFF	TGTGCCAGCTCACTGGAGGGCAACACTGAAGCTTTCTTT
14	.	.	TRBV27	TRBJ1-2	CASSSLGRGHGYTF	TGTGCCAGCAGTTCCCTTGGGAGGGGACATGGCTACACCTTC
17	TRBD2	once	TRBV28	TRBJ2-3	CASSLRWGGGRTDTQYF	TGTGCCAGCAGTTTACGATGGGGGGGAGGAAGGACAGATACGCAGTATTTT
14	.	.	TRBV9	TRBJ1-6	CASSVVVSGSPLHF	TGTGCCAGCAGCGTAGTCGTGTCGGGTTCACCCCTCCACTTT
13	.	.	TRBV6-5	TRBJ1-1	CASSFRPGAEAFF	TGTGCCAGCAGTTTCCGGCCGGGCGCTGAAGCTTTCTTT
15	.	.	TRBV7-2	TRBJ1-2	CASSLAVSPNYGYTF	TGTGCCAGCAGCTTAGCAGTTAGCCCTAACTATGGCTACACCTTC
16	TRBD2	few	TRBV4-3	TRBJ2-1	CASSQALAAYYNEQFF	TGCGCCAGCAGCCAGGCCCTAGCGGCTTACTACAATGAGCAGTTCTTC
15	.	once	TRBV28	TRBJ2-7	CASSFGRSGGYEQYF	TGTGCCAGCAGTTTCGGCCGCTCGGGTGGGTACGAGCAGTACTTC
15	.	.	TRBV6-4	TRBJ2-2	CASSEGVTNTGELFF	TGTGCCAGCAGTGAAGGAGTTACGAACACCGGGGAGCTGTTTTTT
16	.	.	TRBV18	TRBJ1-3	CASSPLLSSSGNTIYF	TGTGCCAGCTCACCACTCCTTTCGAGCTCTGGAAACACCATATATTTT
11	.	.	TRBV10-3	TRBJ2-3	CAINAGDTQYF	TGTGCCATCAATGCGGGGGATACGCAGTATTTT
13	.	.	TRBV11-3	TRBJ1-1	CASSLGENTEAFF	TGTGCCAGCAGCTTAGGAGAGAACACTGAAGCTTTCTTT
13	.	.	TRBV14	TRBJ2-3	CASSQDLQDTQYF	TGTGCCAGCAGCCAAGATCTACAAGATACGCAGTATTTT
12	.	.	TRBV29-1	TRBJ2-1	CSTSIGANEQFF	TGCAGCACTAGCATTGGGGCCAATGAGCAGTTCTTC
16	.	few	TRBV27	TRBJ1-2	CASSPLAGILNYGYTF	TGTGCCAGCAGTCCCCTAGCAGGGATACTTAACTATGGCTACACCTTC
12	.	.	TRBV7-8	TRBJ1-5	CASSFINQPQHF	TGTGCCAGCAGCTTCATCAATCAGCCCCAGCATTTT
13	.	.	TRBV18	TRBJ1-2	CASSEGVNYGYTF	TGTGCCAGCTCGGAGGGGGTTAACTATGGCTACACCTTC
11	.	.	TRBV7-9	TRBJ1-2	CASSFKDGYTF	TGTGCCAGCAGCTTTAAAGATGGCTACACCTTC
16	.	once	TRBV27	TRBJ2-3	CASRPRVPLRTDTQYF	TGTGCCAGCCGACCCCGGGTCCCCCTAAGAACAGATACGCAGTATTTT
12	.	.	TRBV9	TRBJ2-1	CASSTRRNEQFF	TGTGCCAGCAGCACCCGGAGGAATGAGCAGTTCTTC
14	TRBD2	.	TRBV2	TRBJ2-2	CASSLLAGGGELFF	TGTGCCAGCAGTTTACTAGCGGGAGGCGGGGAGCTGTTTTTT
15	.	.	TRBV4-3	TRBJ1-4	CASSQDVDGAEKLFF	TGCGCCAGCAGCCAAGACGTGGACGGCGCCGAAAAACTGTTTTTT